The source of this T cell receptor (beta chain) is a study of CD8 T cells in Susac syndrome. Study-wide context: Treatment at blood withdrawal was none, corticosteroids, or intravenous immunoglobulin alone in Susac syndrome patients.

The CDR3 is made up of 15 amino acids. Germline V gene lookup returns CDR1 DFQATT and CDR2 SNEGSKA (reference sequence). The J segment lost 1 base and the V segment lost 7 bases, leaving 10 bases of the junction unmatched. Random hexamers served to reverse transcribe about 0.45 to 1 ug RNA. Coverage of TCR beta CDR3 amplification by immunoSEQ multiplex PCR extended to 54 Vbeta and 13 Jbeta. From the immunoSEQ multiplex PCR reads, TCRdb called clonotypes with MiXCR, one entry per CDR3 protein. Here the sample spans roughly 190,000 distinct CDR3 sequences, approximately 96% being singletons. The patients with Susac syndrome were individuals who fulfilled the recently defined diagnostic criteria for disease that was either definite or probable. Points on this clonotype: Its antigen remains unknown.

General observations from the study: The CD4+ T cell repertoires from Susac syndrome exhibited no clonal expansion.

The chain couples TRBV20-1 to TRBJ2-3, with 8 nucleotides matching TRBD1. This TCR derives from a human donor with Susac syndrome. Sequencing was carried out using CD4+ T cells from PBMCs. The CDR3 DNA reads TGCAGTGTTACCTACCCGGGACAGGGCACAGATACGCAGTATTTT. It encodes CSVTYPGQGTDTQYF.